The clone carrying this T cell receptor (beta chain) was seen more than once but under ten times. The antigen is not known. The junction differs from germline at one of its ends, possibly a read error. Amplification yielded TCR beta CDR3 regions, with RNA transcripts as the source. The HTBI set primed first-round TCR CDR3 RT-PCR. TCRdb re-analysed the multiplex PCR reads in MiXCR, keeping a single row per CDR3 protein. The profile shows some 350,000 distinct CDR3 sequences, roughly an eighth of them singletons. Germline CDR1 is SSHAT and CDR2 is FNYEAQ (reference sequence). The CDR3 contains 15 residues. At least 3 on the Clinical Activity Score was recorded for ophthalmopathy patients, who also had NOSPECS grade at least 4 and duration under 3 months. PBMCs came from 10 ml fresh peripheral blood. These data belong to a study of T cells in Graves' hyperthyroidism and ophthalmopathy. Findings of the study overall: In simple terms, a model built on 13 V-J features told ophthalmopathy apart from stable hyperthyroidism. The model anticipated ophthalmopathy a median approximately six months pre-onset.

The clonotype comes from a woman in her 40s with Graves' ophthalmopathy. The chain employs TRBV7-7 and TRBJ2-3; no clear D. The sample was blood. DNA for the CDR3: TGTGCTAGCAGCTTAGAGTCGGAGTCCCCAGATACGCAGTATTTT. It translates to CASSLESESPDTQYF.